The subject of this entry is one T cell receptor beta chain. As processed by the authors: The authors estimated nucleated cell counts from reference gene primer amplification. TCRdb's copy holds only in-frame clones and misses some; the assay was immunoSEQ multiplex PCR. V and J calls and clone size follow that table, whereas D and trimming were derived from the DNA. The sample lists tens of thousands of clones; around 84% were seen once. The record originates from a study of blood T cell repertoires in COVID-19. Across the whole study: Acute and convalescent COVID-19 samples came from the United States, Italy and Spain. PBMCs, B-cell-depleted T cells, or T cells were the source of the cDNA or gDNA that made up the material.

The CDR3 spans 13 residues. The germline gives CDR1 SQVTM, CDR2 ANQGSEA. V lost 4 bases to trimming and J lost 4 bases; unmatched junction nucleotides: 3. The source material was peripheral blood. The receptor's source is a man between 70 and 80 years old with active COVID-19. This chain links TRBV29-1 with TRBJ1-5; 8 positions agree with TRBD1. The CDR3, as DNA: TGCAGCGTTGGACAGGGGAATAATCAGCCCCAGCATTTT. It codes for CSVGQGNNQPQHF.